This TCR beta chain was obtained from a study of control samples from healthy donors and cancer patients. TCRdb's copy holds only in-frame clones and misses some; the assay was immunoSEQ multiplex PCR. Among over 100,000 clones listed, 85% to 90% were seen once. The V end lost 5 bases, the J end lost 2 bases, and 13 bases lay between the germline ends. The germline V gene has CDR1 SGHAT and CDR2 FQNNGV. This CDR3 is 15 amino acids long. This TCR was recovered from a woman in her 50s in good health. V gene TRBV11-2 combines with J gene TRBJ1-5, with D possibly being TRBD1 (5 bases). Sequenced: blood. For the CDR3, the DNA is TGTGCCAGCAGCCCGGGGGAACACCGCAATCAGCCCCAGCATTTT. It encodes CASSPGEHRNQPQHF.